The clone carrying this T cell receptor (beta chain) was seen repeatedly, ten times or more. The antigen remains unidentified. All three twin pairs grew up together with likely shared infections and vaccines. With 3 bases removed from V and 6 bases from J, the gap between germline ends came to 6 bases. Germline CDR1 and CDR2: SGDLS and YYNGEE. The CDR3 loop spans 12 amino acids. Original processing methods: Clonotypes per individual ranged from about 85,000 to nearly 500,000. Via MiXCR, TCRdb re-called the 5' RACE reads, giving one row per CDR3 protein. These V and J calls are TCRdb output, not the study's own analysis. The sample lists about 370,000 distinct CDR3 sequences, roughly 30% occurring once. The data belong to a study of identical twins' blood T cells. Study-level results: Mainly, cloneset size products determined shared clonotypes, twins included.

The chain couples TRBV9 to TRBJ2-2; D unresolved. The clonotype originates from a woman between 18 and 55 years old in good health. Input material: PBMCs. Here the CDR3 DNA reads TGTGCCAGCAGCGAGTCGGCCGGGGAGCTGTTTTTT. The encoded protein is CASSESAGELFF.